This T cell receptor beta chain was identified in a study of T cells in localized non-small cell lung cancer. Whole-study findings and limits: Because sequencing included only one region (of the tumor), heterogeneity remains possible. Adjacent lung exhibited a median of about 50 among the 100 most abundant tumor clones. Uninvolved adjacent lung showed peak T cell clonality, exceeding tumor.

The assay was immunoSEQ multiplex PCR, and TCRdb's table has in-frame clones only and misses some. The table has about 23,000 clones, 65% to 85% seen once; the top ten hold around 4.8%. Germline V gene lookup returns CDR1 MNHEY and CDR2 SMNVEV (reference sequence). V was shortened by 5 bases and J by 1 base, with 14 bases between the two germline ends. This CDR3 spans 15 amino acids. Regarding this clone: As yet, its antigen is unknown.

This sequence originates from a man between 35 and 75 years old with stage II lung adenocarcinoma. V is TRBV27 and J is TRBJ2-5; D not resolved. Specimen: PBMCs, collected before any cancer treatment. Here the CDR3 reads CASSRRTDRQETQYF. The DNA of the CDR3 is TGTGCCAGCAGTCGCAGGACCGACCGCCAAGAGACCCAGTACTTC.